These 15 T cell receptor beta chains share one sample of origin, sequenced in a study of graft-versus-host responses after intestinal transplantation. Assay: immunoSEQ multiplex PCR; the TCRdb copy retains only in-frame clones and omits some. The sample carries around 13,000 clones, roughly 86% recorded once. The sample in question was PBMCs, obtained after intestinal transplantation. The source of these receptors is a human patient who received an intestinal transplant, so some T cells may come from the graft donor.

The chain is built from TRBV5-1 and TRBJ2-4; 8 bases match TRBD1. CDR3 length equals 16 residues. CDR1 is SGHRS and CDR2 is YFSETQ in the germline V gene. V gave up 0 bases and J gave up 6 bases; unmatched junction bases: 8. In DNA form, the CDR3 reads TGCGCCAGCAGCTTGGGGGACAGGAGGCTGATAAACATTCAGTACTTC. This translates into CASSLGDRRLINIQYF.

In DNA form, the CDR3 reads TGTGCCAGCAGTGATCTTTCGGGGGGGCAGTTCTTC. Translation gives CASSDLSGGQFF. V gene TRBV6-5 combines with J gene TRBJ2-1, with TRBD2 matching over 7 bases. There are 12 residues in the CDR3. The germline V gene has CDR1 MNHEY and CDR2 SVGAGI. Trimming took 5 bases from V and 12 from J; bases not matched to a gene: 7.

This clone was observed a handful of times. V gene TRBV27 combines with J gene TRBJ1-2; D is ambiguous. The CDR3 is 13 residues long. With 0 bases removed from V and 6 bases from J, the gap between germline ends came to 8 bases. Germline CDR1 is MNHEY and CDR2 is SMNVEV (reference sequence). The CDR3 region is CASSLSGPHGYTF. The CDR3 nucleotides read TGTGCCAGCAGTTTATCTGGGCCCCATGGCTACACCTTC.

J is TRBJ2-2 and V is TRBV27, with TRBD2 as a possible D gene (5 bases). V was cut by 7 bases and J by 2 bases, with 20 bases left in between. CDR3 length equals 17 residues. Germline loops: CDR1 MNHEY, CDR2 SMNVEV (reference sequence). CDR3: CASTLARATYNTGELFF. The CDR3 DNA follows: TGTGCCAGCACATTAGCGCGAGCGACCTATAACACCGGGGAGCTGTTTTTT.

This clone was seen a handful of times. The V call is TRBV7-8, the J call TRBJ2-2; D ambiguous. Trimming pared 5 bases from V and 3 bases from J, leaving 10 bases between. The CDR3 length is 14 residues. Germline loops: CDR1 SGHVS, CDR2 FQNEAQ. CDR3 DNA: TGTGCCAGCAGCGCTGGAGTTTACACCGGGGAGCTGTTTTTT. Protein product: CASSAGVYTGELFF.

This sequence joins TRBV5-1 and TRBJ2-2; possible D gene TRBD2, 6 bases. Germline V CDR1 and CDR2: SGHRS, YFSETQ. There are 13 residues in the CDR3. V was clipped by 4 bases and J by 5 bases, with 9 bases between them. CDR3 in amino acids: CASSEGTTGELFF. In DNA form, the CDR3 reads TGCGCCAGCAGCGAGGGGACTACCGGGGAGCTGTTTTTT.

This clone was counted a single time. The DNA of the CDR3 is TGTGCCAGCAATAGCGGGGCGAGCTCCTACGAGCAGTACTTC. Protein: CASNSGASSYEQYF. This chain joins TRBV6-1 and TRBJ2-7; TRBD2 agrees at 8 bases. After removal of 7 bases from V and 0 bases from J, the junction contained 5 bases not matched to a gene. The germline V gene has CDR1 MNHNS and CDR2 SASEGT. The CDR3 runs 14 residues.

CDR3 nucleotide sequence: TGTGCCTGGAGTCGAGACAGAAGAAACACCATATATTTT. Translated: CAWSRDRRNTIYF. The V and J genes are TRBV30 and TRBJ1-3; TRBD1 might be the D (5 bases). CDR3 size: 13 residues. Germline V gene data show CDR1 as GTSNPN and CDR2 as SVGIG (reference sequence). With 2 bases removed from V and 5 bases from J, the gap between germline ends came to 10 bases.

The chain is built from TRBV7-8 and TRBJ2-5; perhaps TRBD1 as D (5 bases). The germline V gene has CDR1 SGHVS and CDR2 FQNEAQ. V was shortened by 2 bases and J by 2 bases, with 12 bases between the two germline ends. This CDR3 is built from 15 residues. The CDR3 is CASSLIPGPQETQYF. The CDR3, as DNA: TGTGCCAGCAGCTTAATCCCAGGGCCGCAAGAGACCCAGTACTTC.

V and J are TRBV18 and TRBJ1-3; 7 nucleotides align to TRBD1. The trim removed 6 bases at V and 2 bases at J, leaving 10 bases unmatched. Germline lookup yields CDR1 KGHSH and CDR2 LQKENI. The CDR3 is made up of 16 amino acids. The CDR3 DNA is TGTGCCAGCTCTCCGACAGGGCTTACTACTGGAAACACCATATATTTT. It is translated as CASSPTGLTTGNTIYF. Full variable domain (rest looked up from reference TRBV18 and TRBJ1-3): NAGVMQNPRHLVRRRGQEARLRCSPMKGHSHVYWYRQLPEEGLKFMVYLQKENIIDESGMPKERFSAEFPKEGPSILRIQQVVRGDSAAYFCASSPTGLTTGNTIYFGEGSWLTVV.

V usage is TRBV5-8 and J usage is TRBJ2-7; possibly TRBD1 for D (5 bases). Trimming took off 0 bases at V and 0 bases at J, with 10 bases between the two ends. The germline gives CDR1 SGHTS, CDR2 YDEGEE. There are 15 residues in the CDR3. The DNA for the CDR3 is TGTGCCAGCAGCTTGGGCTGGGGCGGCTCCTACGAGCAGTACTTC. Residues: CASSLGWGGSYEQYF.

This clone was counted between two and nine times. The chain links TRBV6-4 to TRBJ1-1, with D unresolved. The CDR3 extends over 13 amino acids. Trimming stripped 4 bases from V and 2 bases from J, with 8 bases between. CDR1 and CDR2 (germline): MRHNA, SNTAGT. CDR3 region: CASSASPNTEAFF. CDR3 bases: TGTGCCAGCAGTGCGTCACCAAACACTGAAGCTTTCTTT.

J is TRBJ2-3 and V is TRBV6-1; the match to TRBD2 covers 9 bases. This CDR3 has 15 residues. The germline CDR1 and CDR2 sequences are MNHNS and SASEGT. Trimming removed 2 bases from V and 3 bases from J; junction bases left unmatched: 3. The CDR3 sequence is CASSEIAGGTDTQYF. The CDR3 DNA follows: TGTGCCAGCAGTGAAATCGCGGGAGGGACAGATACGCAGTATTTT.

The gene calls are TRBV4-1 and TRBJ2-7, with 9 positions matching TRBD1. V shed 4 bases, J shed 6 bases, and the junction held 7 bases outside the gene matches. The CDR3 loop spans 14 amino acids. Germline CDR1 and CDR2: MGHRA and YSYEKL. This CDR3 is CASSLGTGQAEQYF. The CDR3 DNA is TGCGCCAGCAGCCTCGGGACAGGGCAAGCCGAGCAGTACTTC.

This clone was seen once. The gene calls are TRBV2 and TRBJ2-1, with 16 bases aligning to TRBD2. The trim removed 0 bases at V and 10 bases at J, leaving 3 bases unmatched. The CDR3 consists of 16 residues. Germline CDR1 is SNHLY and CDR2 is FYNNEI. The CDR3 DNA is TGTGCCAGCAGTGAAGCGGGACTAGCGGGAGGGCGGGAGCAGTTCTTC. Translated, it gives CASSEAGLAGGREQFF.